A single sample gave rise to the 20 T cell receptor beta chains below, sequenced in a study of shared clonotypes between healthy human individuals. CD45RO-negative cells were positively selected for CCR7, leaving out terminally differentiated effector memory CD45RA+ cells. The data were produced by immunoSEQ multiplex PCR, yet TCRdb's version contains in-frame clones alone and is incomplete. The profile shows around 1.9 million clones, roughly 91% of them singletons. The sample comprised naive CD8+ T cells from PBMCs. The receptor source for this set is a man aged 18 to 29 in good health. Some clones in this sample may be carry-over from other donors' samples.

This chain uses TRBV20-1 with TRBJ2-7; no firm D call. The length of the CDR3 is 10 residues. V was cut by 2 bases and J by 5 bases, with 4 bases left in between. Looked up from germline, CDR1 is DFQATT and CDR2 is SNEGSKA (reference sequence). Here the CDR3 reads CSARWDEQYF. DNA for the CDR3: TGCAGTGCTAGATGGGACGAGCAGTACTTC.

The chain recombines TRBV7-6 with TRBJ2-7; 8 bases are shared with TRBD1. The germline V gene has CDR1 SGHVS and CDR2 FNYEAQ. Unmatched junction bases numbered 10, after V lost 1 base and J lost 5 bases. CDR3 length: 16 residues. The CDR3 loop reads CASSLDGGQVFHEQYF. The CDR3 nucleotides are TGTGCCAGCAGCTTAGATGGGGGACAGGTCTTCCACGAGCAGTACTTC.

The chain combines TRBV9 with TRBJ2-7, with D possibly TRBD1 on 6 matching bases. CDR1 is SGDLS and CDR2 is YYNGEE in the germline V gene. The V gene lost 0 bases and the J gene lost 6 bases, with 16 bases spanning the gap. The CDR3 runs 15 residues. The CDR3 reads CASSVGRTDILEQYF. CDR3 coding DNA: TGTGCCAGCAGCGTAGGGCGGACAGACATCCTCGAGCAGTACTTC.

The chain joins TRBV19 to TRBJ2-1; the match to TRBD2 covers 11 bases. After removal of 4 bases from V and 9 bases from J, the junction contained 8 bases not matched to a gene. Germline CDR1 LNHDA, CDR2 SQIVND (reference sequence). There are 15 residues in the CDR3. CDR3 DNA: TGTGCCAGTAGTAGCGGGACTAGCGGTACTCTTGAGCAGTTCTTC. It translates to CASSSGTSGTLEQFF. The whole variable domain, remainder taken from reference TRBV19 and TRBJ2-1, is DGGITQSPKYLFRKEGQNVTLSCEQNLNHDAMYWYRQDPGQGLRLIYYSQIVNDFQKGDIAEGYSVSREKKESFPLTVTSAQKNPTAFYLCASSSGTSGTLEQFFGPGTRLTVL.

The V call is TRBV19, the J call TRBJ1-2; D ambiguous. From germline, CDR1 is LNHDA and CDR2 SQIVND (reference sequence). CDR3 length equals 14 residues. V was cut by 1 base and J by 4 bases, with 10 bases left in between. As DNA, the CDR3 is TGTGCCAGTAGTATAGTGGGGAGCAGCTATGGCTACACCTTC. Translating gives CASSIVGSSYGYTF.

This clone was detected only once. The J gene is TRBJ2-1, the V gene TRBV27, with a possible D match to TRBD1 (6 bases). CDR1 and CDR2 (germline): MNHEY, SMNVEV (reference sequence). CDR3 size: 13 residues. The germline V and J ends were trimmed by 6 bases and 8 bases, with 14 bases remaining between them. CDR3 DNA sequence: TGTGCCAGCAGGGGTAGGGGGTCGGATGAGCAGTTCTTC. It specifies CASRGRGSDEQFF.

Worth noting for this clone: Other DNA sequences within the sample encode an identical CDR3. The chain carries TRBV28 and TRBJ2-1; TRBD2 aligns across 13 bases. Germline trimming cut 5 bases from V and 3 bases from J; bases unmatched to any gene: 4. Germline V lookup: CDR1 MDHEN, CDR2 SYDVKM. The length of the CDR3 is 16 residues. CDR3 residues: CASSPGTSGNYNEQFF. CDR3 DNA sequence: TGTGCCAGCAGTCCCGGGACTAGCGGGAACTACAATGAGCAGTTCTTC.

The V gene is TRBV2, the J gene TRBJ2-1, with 9 bases fitting TRBD2. Germline CDR1 SNHLY, CDR2 FYNNEI. The J segment lost 7 bases and the V segment lost 0 bases, leaving 7 bases of the junction unmatched. The CDR3 covers 16 residues. The CDR3 loop is CASSEARLAAGNEQFF. The CDR3 DNA reads TGTGCCAGCAGTGAAGCGCGACTAGCGGCGGGAAATGAGCAGTTCTTC.

A remark on this clone: A read error may be the cause here, since a much bigger clone is one base away. The sample holds other DNA sequences that translate to the same CDR3. In nucleotides, the CDR3 is TGTGCCAGCAGCTCTTCCTACGAGCAGTACTTC. Its translation: CASSSSYEQYF. V and J are TRBV5-4 and TRBJ2-7; D gene unclear. Germline CDR1 is SGHNT and CDR2 is YYREEE (reference sequence). This CDR3 comprises 11 residues. V lost 3 bases to trimming and J lost 1 base, with 2 bases between them.

The V call is TRBV2, the J call TRBJ2-7; TRBD1 matches at 8 bases. Germline V CDR1 and CDR2: SNHLY, FYNNEI. This CDR3 region has 14 residues. The junction had 15 bases not matched to a gene; V was cut back by 10 bases and J by 7 bases. As DNA, the CDR3 is TGTGCCATCCTGCAACCGGGACAGGACAAAGAGCAGTACTTC. Its translation: CAILQPGQDKEQYF.

The chain employs TRBV7-2 and TRBJ2-3, with D possibly matching TRBD2 (6 bases). CDR1 SGHTA and CDR2 FQGNSA come from the germline V gene. The germline V and J ends were trimmed by 4 bases and 1 base, with 9 bases remaining between them. The CDR3 has 14 amino acids. For the CDR3, the DNA is TGTGCCAGCAGCTCCATAGCGGGCACAGATACGCAGTATTTT. This gives the protein CASSSIAGTDTQYF.

This chain joins TRBV27 and TRBJ2-7; D is tentatively TRBD1 or TRBD2 (6 bases each). CDR1 MNHEY and CDR2 SMNVEV come from the germline V gene (reference sequence). The ends were cut back, 2 bases at V and 3 bases at J, with 17 bases in the middle. The CDR3 consists of 16 residues. CDR3 in DNA: TGTGCCAGCAGTTTAGGGCCGGGGGCCATGAACTACGAGCAGTACTTC. It translates to CASSLGPGAMNYEQYF.

This clone appeared a few times. The rearrangement uses TRBV28 and TRBJ1-1; unclear D gene. The germline CDR1 and CDR2 sequences are MDHEN and SYDVKM. V lost 8 bases and J lost 7, with 14 bases in between. The CDR3 is 12 amino acids. Written as DNA, the CDR3 is TGTGCCAGCGGACTCCCAGAGCGTGAAGCTTTCTTT. Its protein product is CASGLPEREAFF.

This chain links TRBV14 with TRBJ2-5, with a tentative D call TRBD1 (5 bases). Trimming left V 5 bases short and J 5 bases short, with 18 bases between. The CDR3 totals 15 residues. The germline CDR1 and CDR2 sequences are SGHDN and FVKESK. The CDR3 bases are TGTGCCAGCAGCTCAGCGACAGCTAGGTGGGAGACCCAGTACTTC. Its protein is CASSSATARWETQYF.

V usage is TRBV4-2 and J usage is TRBJ2-1; tentatively, D is TRBD2 (5 bases). CDR1 is LGHNA, CDR2 YNFKEQ, per germline. With 5 bases removed from V and 8 bases from J, the gap between germline ends came to 10 bases. This CDR3 contains 12 residues. CDR3 residues: CASSEGRDEQFF. CDR3 DNA: TGTGCCAGCAGCGAAGGGCGGGATGAGCAGTTCTTC.

For the CDR3, the DNA is TGTGCCAGCAGCTCCACCGGCCGCTCGGACTTCTACGAGCAGTACTTC. Translating gives CASSSTGRSDFYEQYF. The V gene is TRBV11-1, the J gene TRBJ2-7; weak D call: TRBD2 (5 bases). With 4 bases removed from V and 3 bases from J, the gap between germline ends came to 19 bases. The germline V gene encodes CDR1 SGHAT and CDR2 FQDESV (reference sequence). CDR3 size: 16 residues. Based on the CDR3 plus reference TRBV11-1 and TRBJ2-7, the full variable domain is EAEVAQSPRYKITEKSQAVAFWCDPISGHATLYWYRQILGQGPELLVQFQDESVVDDSQLPKDRFSAERLKGVDSTLKIQPAELGDSAMYLCASSSTGRSDFYEQYFGPGTRLTVT.

The V gene is TRBV27, the J gene TRBJ1-2, with D uncertain. V lost 0 bases and J lost 4, with 9 bases in between. This CDR3 spans 14 amino acids. Germline CDR1 MNHEY, CDR2 SMNVEV (reference sequence). Here the CDR3 reads CASSLSGSSYGYTF. The CDR3 bases are TGTGCCAGCAGTTTATCGGGCAGCTCCTATGGCTACACCTTC.

The sample holds a few counts of this clone. The chain has TRBV30 and TRBJ1-1, with unresolved D. The CDR3 contains 13 residues. The germline V gene has CDR1 GTSNPN and CDR2 SVGIG (reference sequence). Trimming left V 5 bases short and J 1 base short, with 11 bases between. This CDR3 reads CAWWAGGNTEAFF. Written as DNA, the CDR3 is TGTGCCTGGTGGGCCGGCGGGAACACTGAAGCTTTCTTT.

The chain combines TRBV4-1 with TRBJ2-2, with D tentatively TRBD2 (6 bases). V gave up 3 bases and J gave up 6 bases, with 23 bases separating them. The CDR3 consists of 18 residues. The germline V gene has CDR1 MGHRA and CDR2 YSYEKL. The CDR3, as DNA: TGCGCCAGCAGCCACCCCCCACGCGGGGTGATTGTTGCCGGGGAGCTGTTTTTT. Protein: CASSHPPRGVIVAGELFF.

The chain combines TRBV5-6 with TRBJ1-2; no firm D call. Looked up from germline, CDR1 is SGHDT and CDR2 is YYEEEE. This CDR3 has 16 amino acids. V lost 2 bases, J lost 4 bases, and 18 bases lay in between. Here the CDR3 reads CASSLPGPPGPYGYTF. As DNA, the CDR3 is TGTGCCAGCAGCTTACCCGGGCCGCCTGGGCCCTATGGCTACACCTTC.